This T cell receptor (beta chain) was identified in a study of glioma-infiltrating T cells. Study outcomes and limitations: Non-neoplastic patients had below-expected tissue-blood divergence, while all gliomas exceeded expectation. Only very few CDR3 sequences appeared in both tissue and blood.

The CDR3 runs to 15 residues. Looked up from germline, CDR1 is SGHTA and CDR2 is FQGNSA. With 3 bases clipped from V and 0 bases from J, the junction kept 2 bases outside the gene matches. Using RNA template, CDR3s of TCR alpha and beta were amplified with iRepertoire arm-PCR. For one-step reverse transcription and amplification, 100-400 ng of tissue mRNA or PBMC total RNA was used. TCRdb reprocessed the multiplex PCR reads with MiXCR, giving one entry per CDR3 protein. The sample carries approximately 190,000 distinct CDR3 sequences, approximately 30% recorded once. This clonotype occurred many times. The antigen is not known.

The sequencing sample was made of glioma tissue, nonneoplastic brain tissue, or PBMCs (not recorded which). The sequence was collected from a human donor with low-grade glioma or glioblastoma, undergoing nonglioma brain surgery, or in good health (not recorded which). The chain recombines TRBV7-2 with TRBJ2-7, with 10 bases aligning to TRBD2. In nucleotides, the CDR3 is TGTGCCAGCAGCTTCGGGACTAGCGCCTCCTACGAGCAGTACTTC. It encodes CASSFGTSASYEQYF.